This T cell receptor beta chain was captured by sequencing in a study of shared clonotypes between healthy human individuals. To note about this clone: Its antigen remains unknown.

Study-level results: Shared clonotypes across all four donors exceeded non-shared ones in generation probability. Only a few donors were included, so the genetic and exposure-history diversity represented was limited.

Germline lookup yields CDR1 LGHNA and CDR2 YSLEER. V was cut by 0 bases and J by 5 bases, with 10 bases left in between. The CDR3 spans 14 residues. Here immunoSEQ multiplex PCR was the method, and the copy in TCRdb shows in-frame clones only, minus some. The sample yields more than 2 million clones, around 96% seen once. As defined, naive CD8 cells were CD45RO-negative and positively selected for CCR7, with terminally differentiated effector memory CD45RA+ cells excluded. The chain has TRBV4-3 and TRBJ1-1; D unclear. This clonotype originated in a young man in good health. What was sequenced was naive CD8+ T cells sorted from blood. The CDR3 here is CASSQERGRTEAFF. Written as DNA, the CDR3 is TGCGCCAGCAGCCAAGAACGTGGACGTACTGAAGCTTTCTTT.